The clone carrying this TCR beta chain has just a few counts. For the second PCR, which ran for about 7 to 11 cycles, a sample-barcoded 5' primer and a J-beta primer mix were used. A template-switch adaptor that had 12 random nucleotides put a tag on each cDNA molecule. TCRdb re-called the 5' RACE reads through MiXCR, storing one row per CDR3 protein. The sample holds some 640,000 distinct CDR3 sequences, about 30% seen once. This entry is derived from a study of blood T cells in healthy people across ages. The CDR3 has 14 residues. Germline V gene data show CDR1 as LNHNV and CDR2 as YYDKDF (reference sequence). V lost 1 base, J lost 6 bases, and 4 bases stayed unmatched.

The clonotype originates from a woman of 80 years or more in good health. V usage is TRBV15 and J usage is TRBJ1-1, with 8 bases identical to TRBD1. Sequencing was performed on blood. The CDR3 nucleotides read TGTGCCACCAGCAGAGGGGGGGGACAGGCTGAAGCTTTCTTT. This gives the protein CATSRGGGQAEAFF.